The 6 T cell receptor beta chains reported below all come from one sample, sequenced in a study of T cells in Graves' hyperthyroidism and ophthalmopathy. TCR beta CDR3 regions were amplified from RNA. HTBI primers were used for first-round RT-PCR of the TCR CDR3. Using its own MiXCR run on the multiplex PCR reads, TCRdb lists one record per CDR3 protein. The table has about 320,000 distinct CDR3 sequences, roughly 15% seen once. Sequenced: blood. All receptors come from a man between 25 and 39 years old with Graves' hyperthyroidism.

This clonotype was seen repeatedly, ten times or more. The rearrangement uses TRBV30 and TRBJ2-1; D is ambiguous. Germline CDR1 GTSNPN, CDR2 SVGIG (reference sequence). Trimming took 2 bases from V and 9 from J, leaving 14 bases between them. The CDR3 is 13 residues long. The CDR3 here is CAWSPNPWAEQFF. The CDR3 bases are TGTGCCTGGAGTCCCAACCCGTGGGCTGAGCAGTTCTTC.

The chain carries TRBV29-1 and TRBJ2-2; D gene unclear. Trimming stripped 2 bases from V and 1 base from J, with 14 bases between. Germline loops: CDR1 SQVTM, CDR2 ANQGSEA. The CDR3 sequence is 16 residues long. The CDR3 region has the DNA TGCAGCGTTGAACTTCGTGGAAGCCAGAACACCGGGGAGCTGTTTTTT. Its protein product is CSVELRGSQNTGELFF.

J is TRBJ2-7 and V is TRBV6-1; D is uncertain. Germline V lookup: CDR1 MNHNS, CDR2 SASEGT. The CDR3 contains 14 residues. V dropped 2 bases and J dropped 3 bases, with 11 bases sitting between them. CDR3 loop: CASSEWGNSYEQYF. The CDR3 DNA sequence: TGTGCCAGCAGTGAATGGGGTAACAGCTACGAGCAGTACTTC.

In this sample, this clonotype turned up a few times. This chain connects TRBV7-9 to TRBJ2-3; D is uncertain. V gave up 4 bases and J gave up 0 bases, with 17 bases separating them. This CDR3 is 17 amino acids long. Germline CDR1 and CDR2: SEHNR and FQNEAQ (reference sequence). CDR3: CASSSQKRLGSTDTQYF. CDR3 DNA sequence: TGTGCCAGCAGCTCCCAAAAAAGACTTGGAAGCACAGATACGCAGTATTTT.

This clonotype was seen many times. J is TRBJ2-1 and V is TRBV6-1; the match to TRBD2 covers 13 bases. Germline CDR1 MNHNS, CDR2 SASEGT. Trimming at V came to 1 base and at J to 6 bases, leaving 0 bases not matched to a gene. This CDR3 region has 15 residues. The CDR3 region is CASSEGTSGSNEQFF. The CDR3 DNA sequence: TGTGCCAGCAGTGAAGGGACTAGCGGGAGCAATGAGCAGTTCTTC.

This clonotype was found many times. The chain uses TRBV3-1 and TRBJ2-7; 11 nucleotides match TRBD2. V shed 2 bases, J shed 0 bases, and the junction held 6 bases outside the gene matches. CDR1 is LGHDT, CDR2 YNNKEL, per germline (reference sequence). CDR3 length: 17 amino acids. This CDR3 is CASSQNPSGRSSYEQYF. CDR3 nucleotides: TGTGCCAGCAGCCAAAACCCTAGCGGGAGGAGCTCCTACGAGCAGTACTTC.